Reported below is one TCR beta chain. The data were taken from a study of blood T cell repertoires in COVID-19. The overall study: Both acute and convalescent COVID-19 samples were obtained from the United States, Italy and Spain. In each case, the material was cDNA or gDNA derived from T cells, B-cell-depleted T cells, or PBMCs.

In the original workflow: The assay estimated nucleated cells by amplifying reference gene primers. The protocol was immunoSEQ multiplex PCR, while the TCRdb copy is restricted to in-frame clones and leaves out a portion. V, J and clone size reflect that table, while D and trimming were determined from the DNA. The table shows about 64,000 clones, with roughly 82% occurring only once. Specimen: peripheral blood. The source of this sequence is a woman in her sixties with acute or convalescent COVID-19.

The CDR3: CASSPDATSGGETGELFF. The CDR3 DNA sequence: TGTGCCAGCAGCCCGGATGCGACTAGCGGGGGGGAAACCGGGGAGCTGTTTTTT. V usage is TRBV5-4 and J usage is TRBJ2-2; 14 bases line up with TRBD2. Germline V gene sequence: CDR1 SGHNT, CDR2 YYREEE (reference sequence). Trimming cost V 4 bases and J 5 bases; bases outside gene matches: 10. This CDR3 has 18 amino acids.